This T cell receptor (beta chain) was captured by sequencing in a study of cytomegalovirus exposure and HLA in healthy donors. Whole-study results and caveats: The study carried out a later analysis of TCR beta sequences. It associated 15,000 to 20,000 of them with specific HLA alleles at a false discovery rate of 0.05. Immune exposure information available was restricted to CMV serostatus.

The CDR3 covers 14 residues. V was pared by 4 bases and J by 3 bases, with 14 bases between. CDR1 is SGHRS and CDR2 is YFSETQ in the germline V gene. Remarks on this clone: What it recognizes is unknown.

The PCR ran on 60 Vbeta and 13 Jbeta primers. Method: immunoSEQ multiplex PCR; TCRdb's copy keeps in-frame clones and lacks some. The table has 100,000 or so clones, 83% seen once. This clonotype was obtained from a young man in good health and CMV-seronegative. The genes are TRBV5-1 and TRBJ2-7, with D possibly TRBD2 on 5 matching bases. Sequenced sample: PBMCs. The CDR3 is CASSPTVTSYEQYF. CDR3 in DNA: TGCGCCAGCAGCCCCACCGTAACTAGCTACGAGCAGTACTTC.